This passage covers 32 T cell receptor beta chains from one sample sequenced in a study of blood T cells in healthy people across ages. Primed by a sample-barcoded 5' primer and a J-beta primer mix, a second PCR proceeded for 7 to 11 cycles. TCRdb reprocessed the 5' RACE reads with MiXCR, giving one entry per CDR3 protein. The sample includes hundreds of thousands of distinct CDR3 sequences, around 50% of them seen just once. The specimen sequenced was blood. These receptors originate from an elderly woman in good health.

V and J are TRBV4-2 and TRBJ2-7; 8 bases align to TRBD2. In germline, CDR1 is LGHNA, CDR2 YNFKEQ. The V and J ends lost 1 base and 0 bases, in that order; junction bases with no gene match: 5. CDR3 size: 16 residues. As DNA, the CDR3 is TGTGCCAGCAGCCAAGCGACTAGCGCGGCCTCCTACGAGCAGTACTTC. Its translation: CASSQATSAASYEQYF.

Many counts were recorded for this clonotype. The CDR3 DNA reads as TGTGCCAGCAATCGAGGCAATGAGCAGTTCTTC. It encodes CASNRGNEQFF. V gene TRBV12-3 or TRBV12-4 combines with J gene TRBJ2-1; D is undetermined. Trimming shortened V by 7 bases and J by 6 bases, and 7 bases separated the two germline ends. CDR3 length: 11 residues.

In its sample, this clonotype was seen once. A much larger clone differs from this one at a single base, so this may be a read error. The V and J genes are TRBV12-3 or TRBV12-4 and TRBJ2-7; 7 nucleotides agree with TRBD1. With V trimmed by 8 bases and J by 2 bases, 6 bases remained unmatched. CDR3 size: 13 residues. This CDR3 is CASGRDSPYEQYF. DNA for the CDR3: TGTGCCAGCGGTAGGGACAGCCCCTACGAGCAGTACTTC.

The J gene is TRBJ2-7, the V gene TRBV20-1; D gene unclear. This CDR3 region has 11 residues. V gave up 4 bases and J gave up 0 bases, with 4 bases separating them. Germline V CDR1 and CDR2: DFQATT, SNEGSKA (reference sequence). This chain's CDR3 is CSAILSYEQYF. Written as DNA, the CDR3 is TGCAGTGCTATTCTCTCCTACGAGCAGTACTTC.

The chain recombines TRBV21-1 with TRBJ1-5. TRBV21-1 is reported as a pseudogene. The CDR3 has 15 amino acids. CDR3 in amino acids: CASTWSGGTKGPQHF. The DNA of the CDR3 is TGTGCCAGCACCTGGAGTGGGGGGACTAAGGGGCCCCAGCATTTT.

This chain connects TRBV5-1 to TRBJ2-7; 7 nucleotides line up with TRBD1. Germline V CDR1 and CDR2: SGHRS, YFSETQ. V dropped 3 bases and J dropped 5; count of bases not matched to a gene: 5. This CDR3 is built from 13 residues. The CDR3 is CASSYRQGDEQYF. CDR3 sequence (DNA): TGCGCCAGCAGCTACCGACAGGGAGACGAGCAGTACTTC.

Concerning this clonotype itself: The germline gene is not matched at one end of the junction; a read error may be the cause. CDR3 amino acids: CASSLADGRVAKSIQYF. CDR3 nucleotides: TGTGCCAGCAGCTTGGCGGACGGGCGGGTGGCCAAAAGCATTCAGTACTTC. J is TRBJ2-4 and V is TRBV5-6, with D perhaps matching TRBD2 (5 bases). The CDR3 has 17 residues. Germline values: CDR1 SGHDT, CDR2 YYEEEE.

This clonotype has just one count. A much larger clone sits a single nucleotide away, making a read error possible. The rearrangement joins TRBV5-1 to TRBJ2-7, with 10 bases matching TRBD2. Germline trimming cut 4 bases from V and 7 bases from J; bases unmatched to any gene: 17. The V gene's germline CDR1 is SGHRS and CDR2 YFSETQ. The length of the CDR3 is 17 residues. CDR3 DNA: TGCGCCAGCAGCAAGACTAGCGGGTCGGACTCCTACAATGAGCAGTACTTC. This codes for CASSKTSGSDSYNEQYF.

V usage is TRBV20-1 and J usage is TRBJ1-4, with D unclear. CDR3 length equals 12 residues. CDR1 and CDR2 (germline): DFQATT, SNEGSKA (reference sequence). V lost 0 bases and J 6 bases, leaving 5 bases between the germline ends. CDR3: CSARDLDEKLFF. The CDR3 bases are TGCAGTGCTAGAGATCTGGATGAAAAACTGTTTTTT.

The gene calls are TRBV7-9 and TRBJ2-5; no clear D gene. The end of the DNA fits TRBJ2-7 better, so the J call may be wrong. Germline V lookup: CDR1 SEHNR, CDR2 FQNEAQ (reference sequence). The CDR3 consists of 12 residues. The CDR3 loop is CASSLLESEQYF. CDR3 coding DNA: TGTGCCAGCAGCTTATTGGAGAGCGAGCAGTACTTC.

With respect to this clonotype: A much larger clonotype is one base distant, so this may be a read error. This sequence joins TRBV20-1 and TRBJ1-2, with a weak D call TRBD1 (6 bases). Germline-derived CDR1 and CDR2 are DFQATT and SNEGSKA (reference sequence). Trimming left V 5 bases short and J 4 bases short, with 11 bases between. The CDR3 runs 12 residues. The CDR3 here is CSAAGEGYGYTF. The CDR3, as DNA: TGCAGTGCTGCAGGGGAGGGCTATGGCTACACCTTC.

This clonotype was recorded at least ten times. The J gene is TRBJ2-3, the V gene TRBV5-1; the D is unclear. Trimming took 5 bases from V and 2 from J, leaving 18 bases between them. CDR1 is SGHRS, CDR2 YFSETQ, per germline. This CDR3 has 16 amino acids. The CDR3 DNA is TGCGCCAGCAGTCCGTTAGCAGCTGTGGCCACAGATACGCAGTATTTT. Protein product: CASSPLAAVATDTQYF.

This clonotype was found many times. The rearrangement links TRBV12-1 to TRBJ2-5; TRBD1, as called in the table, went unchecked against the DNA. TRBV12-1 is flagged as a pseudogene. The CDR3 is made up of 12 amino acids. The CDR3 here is CASPNRVGAQYF. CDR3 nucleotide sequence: TGTGCCAGCCCTAACAGGGTGGGGGCCCAGTACTTC.

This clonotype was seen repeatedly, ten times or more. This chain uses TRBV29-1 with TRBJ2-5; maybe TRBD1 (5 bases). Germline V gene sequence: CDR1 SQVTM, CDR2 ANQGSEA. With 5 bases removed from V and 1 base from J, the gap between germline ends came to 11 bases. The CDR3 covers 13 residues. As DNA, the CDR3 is TGCAGCGTTTCAAATGGGGCCCAAGAGACCCAGTACTTC. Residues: CSVSNGAQETQYF. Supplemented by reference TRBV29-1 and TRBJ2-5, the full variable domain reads SAVISQKPSRDICQRGTSLTIQCQVDSQVTMMFWYRQQPGQSLTLIATANQGSEATYESGFVIDKFPISRPNLTFSTLTVSNMSPEDSSIYLCSVSNGAQETQYFGPGTRLLVL.

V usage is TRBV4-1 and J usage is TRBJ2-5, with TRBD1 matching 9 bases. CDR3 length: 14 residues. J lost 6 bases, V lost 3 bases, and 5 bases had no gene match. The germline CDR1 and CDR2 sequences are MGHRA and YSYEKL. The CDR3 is CASSQEDRGKTQYF. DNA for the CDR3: TGCGCCAGCAGCCAGGAGGACAGGGGAAAGACCCAGTACTTC.

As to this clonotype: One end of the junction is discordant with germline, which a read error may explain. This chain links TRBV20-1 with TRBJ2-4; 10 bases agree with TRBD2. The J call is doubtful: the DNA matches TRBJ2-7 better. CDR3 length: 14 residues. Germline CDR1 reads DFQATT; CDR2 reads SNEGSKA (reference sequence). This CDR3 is CNARGLAELYEQYF. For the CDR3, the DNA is TGCAATGCTAGAGGACTAGCGGAACTCTACGAGCAGTACTTC.

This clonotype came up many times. CDR3 residues: CASSLVALQGETQYF. CDR3 coding DNA: TGTGCCAGCAGCTTAGTCGCTCTTCAGGGAGAGACCCAGTACTTC. The V call is TRBV7-2, the J call TRBJ2-5, with a possible D match to TRBD1 (5 bases). Looked up from germline, CDR1 is SGHTA and CDR2 is FQGNSA. The ends were cut back, 1 base at V and 4 bases at J, with 13 bases in the middle. The CDR3 is made up of 15 amino acids.

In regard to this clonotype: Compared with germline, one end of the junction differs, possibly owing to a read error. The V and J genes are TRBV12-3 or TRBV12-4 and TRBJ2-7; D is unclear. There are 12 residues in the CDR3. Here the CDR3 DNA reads TGTGCCAGCAGCTTAGACACTCGTGACCAGTACTTC. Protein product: CASSLDTRDQYF.

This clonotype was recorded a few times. This CDR3 is CSARNPERPRGEKLFF. Written as DNA, the CDR3 is TGCAGTGCTCGGAACCCCGAGAGGCCGCGTGGTGAAAAACTGTTTTTT. The chain links TRBV20-1 to TRBJ1-4, with D uncertain. Germline V gene data show CDR1 as DFQATT and CDR2 as SNEGSKA (reference sequence). This CDR3 is 16 amino acids long. V was pared by 5 bases and J by 7 bases, with 23 bases between.

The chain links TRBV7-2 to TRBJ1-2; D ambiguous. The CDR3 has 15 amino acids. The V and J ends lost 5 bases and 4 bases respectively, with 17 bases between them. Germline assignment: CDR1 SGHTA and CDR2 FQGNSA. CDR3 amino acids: CASSTPGRRVYGYTF. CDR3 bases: TGTGCCAGCAGCACACCCGGCAGGCGGGTCTATGGCTACACCTTC.

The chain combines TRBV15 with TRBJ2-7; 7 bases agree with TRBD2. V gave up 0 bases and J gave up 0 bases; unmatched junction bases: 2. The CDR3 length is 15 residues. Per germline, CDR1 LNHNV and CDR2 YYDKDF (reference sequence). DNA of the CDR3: TGTGCCACCAGCAGAGAGGGACTACCCTCCTACGAGCAGTACTTC. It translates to CATSREGLPSYEQYF.

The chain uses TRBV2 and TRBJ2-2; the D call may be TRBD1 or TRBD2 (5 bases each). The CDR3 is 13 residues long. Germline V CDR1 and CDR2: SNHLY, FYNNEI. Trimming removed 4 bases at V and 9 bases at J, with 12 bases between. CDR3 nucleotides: TGTGCCAGCAGTGTTTCGGGGCGATGGGAGCTGTTTTTT. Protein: CASSVSGRWELFF.

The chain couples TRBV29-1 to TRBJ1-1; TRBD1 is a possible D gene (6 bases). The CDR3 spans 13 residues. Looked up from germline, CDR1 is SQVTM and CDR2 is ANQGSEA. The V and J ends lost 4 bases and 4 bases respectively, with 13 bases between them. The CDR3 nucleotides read TGCAGCGTTGGAACAGGGTTGATCACTGAAGCTTTCTTT. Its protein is CSVGTGLITEAFF.

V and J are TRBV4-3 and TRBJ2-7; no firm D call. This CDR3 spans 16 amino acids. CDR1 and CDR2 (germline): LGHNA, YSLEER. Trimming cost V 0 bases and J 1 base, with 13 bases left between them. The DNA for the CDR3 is TGCGCCAGCAGCCAAGAGGCGCTACGGCCGTCCTACGAGCAGTACTTC. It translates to CASSQEALRPSYEQYF.

CDR3 sequence: CASSVVGGGEKLFF. The CDR3 DNA reads TGTGCCAGCAGCGTAGTGGGAGGTGGTGAAAAACTGTTTTTT. The rearrangement uses TRBV9 and TRBJ1-4, with D uncertain. V lost 0 bases and J 7 bases, leaving 10 bases between the germline ends. The CDR3 has 14 residues. Germline CDR1 SGDLS, CDR2 YYNGEE.

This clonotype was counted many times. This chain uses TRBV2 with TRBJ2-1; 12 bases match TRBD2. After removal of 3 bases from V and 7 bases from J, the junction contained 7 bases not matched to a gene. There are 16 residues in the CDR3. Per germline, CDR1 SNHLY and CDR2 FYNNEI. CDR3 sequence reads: CASSDPTSGGWNEQFF. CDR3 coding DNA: TGTGCCAGCAGTGACCCCACTAGCGGGGGGTGGAATGAGCAGTTCTTC.

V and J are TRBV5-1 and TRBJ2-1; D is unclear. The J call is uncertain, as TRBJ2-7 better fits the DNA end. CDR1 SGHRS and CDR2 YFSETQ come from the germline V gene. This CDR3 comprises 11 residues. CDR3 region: CASTLYNEQYF. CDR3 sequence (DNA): TGCGCCAGCACCCTGTACAATGAGCAGTACTTC.

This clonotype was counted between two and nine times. CDR3 nucleotide sequence: TGTGCCAGCAGCTTAGGGGGAGTCACTGAAGCTTTCTTT. Translated, it gives CASSLGGVTEAFF. V is TRBV7-9 and J is TRBJ1-1; D call uncertain. The germline CDR1 and CDR2 sequences are SEHNR and FQNEAQ (reference sequence). V lost 1 base, J lost 4 bases, and 7 bases lay in between. There are 13 residues in the CDR3.

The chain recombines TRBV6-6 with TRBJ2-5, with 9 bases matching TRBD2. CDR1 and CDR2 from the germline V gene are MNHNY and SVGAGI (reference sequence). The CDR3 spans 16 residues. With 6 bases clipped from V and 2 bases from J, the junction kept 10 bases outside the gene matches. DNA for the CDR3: TGTGCCAGCAGGACCTCGTTAGCGGGGGATCAAGAGACCCAGTACTTC. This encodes CASRTSLAGDQETQYF.

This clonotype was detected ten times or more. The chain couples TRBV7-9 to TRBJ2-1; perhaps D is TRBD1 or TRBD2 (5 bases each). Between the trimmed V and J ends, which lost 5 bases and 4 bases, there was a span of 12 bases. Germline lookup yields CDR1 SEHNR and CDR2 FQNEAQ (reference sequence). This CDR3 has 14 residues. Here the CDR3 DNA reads TGTGCCAGCAGCACAGGCGGGTATTACAATGAGCAGTTCTTC. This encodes CASSTGGYYNEQFF.

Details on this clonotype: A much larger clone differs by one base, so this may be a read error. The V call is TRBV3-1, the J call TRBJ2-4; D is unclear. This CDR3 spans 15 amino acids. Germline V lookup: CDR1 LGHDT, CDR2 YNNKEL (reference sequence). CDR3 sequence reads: CARSRRTAFSQSQYF. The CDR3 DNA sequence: TGTGCCCGCAGCCGTAGGACGGCCTTCTCTCAATCGCAGTACTTC.

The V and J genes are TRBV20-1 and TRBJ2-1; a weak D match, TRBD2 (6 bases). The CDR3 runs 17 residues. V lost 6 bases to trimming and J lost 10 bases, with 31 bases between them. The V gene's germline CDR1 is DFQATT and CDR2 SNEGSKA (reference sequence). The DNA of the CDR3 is TGCAGTGCGAGCGGGTCTGGAATGCTTTGGGGTGGGGTGGAGCAGTTCTTC. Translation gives CSASGSGMLWGGVEQFF.